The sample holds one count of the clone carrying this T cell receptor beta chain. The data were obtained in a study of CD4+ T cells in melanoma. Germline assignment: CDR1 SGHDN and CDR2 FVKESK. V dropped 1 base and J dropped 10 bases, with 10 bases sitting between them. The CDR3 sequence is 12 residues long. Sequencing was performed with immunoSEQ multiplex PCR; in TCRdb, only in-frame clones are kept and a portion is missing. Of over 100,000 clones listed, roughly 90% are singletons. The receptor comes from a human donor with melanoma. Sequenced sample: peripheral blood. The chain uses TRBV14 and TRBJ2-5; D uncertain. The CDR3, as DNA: TGTGCCAGCAGCCAAGGAGTGAGTAACCAGTACTTC. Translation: CASSQGVSNQYF.